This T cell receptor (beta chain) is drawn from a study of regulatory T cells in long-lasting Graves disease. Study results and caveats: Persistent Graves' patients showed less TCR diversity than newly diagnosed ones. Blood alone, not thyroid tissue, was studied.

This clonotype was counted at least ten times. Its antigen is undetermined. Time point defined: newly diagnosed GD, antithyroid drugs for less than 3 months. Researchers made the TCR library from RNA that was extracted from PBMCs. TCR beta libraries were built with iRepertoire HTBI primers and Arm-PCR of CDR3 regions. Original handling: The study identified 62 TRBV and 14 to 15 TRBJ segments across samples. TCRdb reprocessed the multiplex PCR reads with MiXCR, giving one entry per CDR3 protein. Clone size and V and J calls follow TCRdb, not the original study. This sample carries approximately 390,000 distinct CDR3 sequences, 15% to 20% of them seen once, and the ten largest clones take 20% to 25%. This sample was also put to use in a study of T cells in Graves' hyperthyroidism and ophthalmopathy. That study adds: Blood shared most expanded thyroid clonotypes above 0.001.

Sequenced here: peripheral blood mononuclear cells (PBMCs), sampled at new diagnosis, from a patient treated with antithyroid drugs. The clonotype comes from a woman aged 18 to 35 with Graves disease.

The CDR3 sequence is CASSPTGVPSYNEQFF. CDR3 nucleotide sequence: TGTGCCAGCTCACCGACAGGAGTTCCCTCCTACAATGAGCAGTTCTTC. This chain uses TRBV18 with TRBJ2-1; perhaps TRBD1 as D (6 bases). Between the trimmed V and J ends, which lost 3 bases and 0 bases, there was a span of 12 bases. Germline lookup yields CDR1 KGHSH and CDR2 LQKENI. This CDR3 comprises 16 residues.